The present entry profiles one T cell receptor (beta chain) with its context. The data originate from a study of technical replicates of blood from a handful of donors. Trimming pared 4 bases from V and 0 bases from J, leaving 6 bases between. The CDR3 loop spans 13 amino acids. The germline V gene encodes CDR1 SNHLY and CDR2 FYNNEI. Method: immunoSEQ multiplex PCR; TCRdb's copy keeps in-frame clones and lacks some. The table records fewer than 100,000 clones, approximately 97% of them present only once. The V call is TRBV2, the J call TRBJ1-1; the D is unclear. Material: T cells isolated from PBMCs. This sequence was found in a human donor in good health. CDR3 region: CASSAGMNTEAFF. CDR3 DNA: TGTGCCAGCAGTGCCGGGATGAACACTGAAGCTTTCTTT.